Included here is one TCR beta chain sequence, with context. The repertoire was sequenced with immunoSEQ multiplex PCR; TCRdb's copy has only in-frame clones and lacks some. The data contain tens of thousands of clones, around 95% of them singletons. The data stem from a study of control samples from healthy donors and cancer patients. Germline CDR1 MDHEN, CDR2 SYDVKM. CDR3 length equals 18 residues. Germline trimming cut 5 bases from V and 0 bases from J; bases unmatched to any gene: 14. The sequencing input was blood. This receptor was identified in a man aged 25 to 40 in good health. This chain connects TRBV28 to TRBJ2-3; 7 nucleotides line up with TRBD2. CDR3 sequence: CASSLFGRGPRSTDTQYF. Here the CDR3 DNA reads TGTGCCAGCAGTCTTTTTGGGAGGGGTCCCAGAAGCACAGATACGCAGTATTTT.